These 27 T cell receptor beta chains originate from one sample sequenced in a study of CD8+CD57+ T cells in acquired aplastic anemia. Profiling that covered TCR beta VDJ and CDR3 relied on genomic DNA as its template. TCRdb processed the reads anew with MiXCR; each CDR3 protein has one entry. The table includes approximately 380,000 distinct CDR3 sequences, around 68% detected once. The sequencing input was sorted CD4+, CD8+, or CD8+CD57+ T cells (not recorded which) from PBMCs. Receptors were obtained from a human donor in good health, serving as a control.

Ten or more counts support this clonotype. This chain uses TRBV29-1 with TRBJ2-5, with no clear D. This CDR3 has 13 residues. Looked up from germline, CDR1 is SQVTM and CDR2 is ANQGSEA. The V end lost 5 bases, the J end lost 5 bases, and 15 bases lay between the germline ends. The CDR3 DNA reads TGCAGCGTTAAGGCAGTCTTAGTGGAGACCCAGTACTTC. This sequence encodes CSVKAVLVETQYF. Supplemented by reference TRBV29-1 and TRBJ2-5, the full variable domain reads SAVISQKPSRDICQRGTSLTIQCQVDSQVTMMFWYRQQPGQSLTLIATANQGSEATYESGFVIDKFPISRPNLTFSTLTVSNMSPEDSSIYLCSVKAVLVETQYFGPGTRLLVL.

In its sample, this clonotype was seen many times. The chain has TRBV7-2 and TRBJ1-6; TRBD1 agrees at 8 bases. The CDR3 covers 16 residues. J lost 10 bases, V lost 1 base, and 9 bases had no gene match. Germline V gene lookup returns CDR1 SGHTA and CDR2 FQGNSA. CDR3 amino acids: CASSLGQGFGRSPLHF. The CDR3 bases are TGTGCCAGCAGCTTAGGACAGGGGTTTGGGCGATCACCCCTCCACTTT.

As for this clonotype: The junction does not match germline at one end; this may be a read error. This chain connects TRBV9 to TRBJ1-6; a weak D match, TRBD1 (6 bases). Germline V lookup: CDR1 SGDLS, CDR2 YYNGEE. This CDR3 has 14 residues. The CDR3 sequence: CASSVGTSGGGDTF. CDR3 sequence (DNA): TGTGCCAGCAGCGTAGGAACTAGCGGGGGGGGCGATACCTTT.

The chain couples TRBV20-1 to TRBJ1-1; possibly TRBD1 for D (5 bases). The CDR3 has 14 amino acids. The V and J ends lost 4 bases and 5 bases respectively, with 17 bases between them. Germline V gene sequence: CDR1 DFQATT, CDR2 SNEGSKA (reference sequence). CDR3 in DNA: TGCAGTGCTAAAAGACAGTGGGCAGATACTGAAGCTTTCTTT. Protein product: CSAKRQWADTEAFF.

As to this clonotype: One junction end does not reproduce the germline sequence, and a read error may be involved. This sequence joins TRBV10-1 and TRBJ1-6, with D perhaps TRBD1 (5 bases). Germline assignment: CDR1 WNHNN and CDR2 SYGVQD (reference sequence). The CDR3 totals 13 residues. The CDR3 sequence is CASREPGGSPLHF. Here the CDR3 DNA reads TGTGCCAGCAGGGAACCGGGGGGTTCACCCCTCCACTTT.

This clonotype appeared many times. The rearrangement links TRBV12-3 or TRBV12-4 to TRBJ1-2, with D uncertain. The CDR3 loop spans 14 amino acids. Trimming cost V 8 bases and J 5 bases, with 18 bases left between them. This chain's CDR3 is CASFQPGLGYGYTF. As DNA, the CDR3 is TGTGCCAGCTTTCAACCGGGCTTGGGTTATGGCTACACCTTC.

The chain carries TRBV6-2 or TRBV6-3 and TRBJ1-2, with a weak D call TRBD1 (5 bases). CDR3 length: 15 amino acids. Germline assignment: CDR1 MNHEY and CDR2 SVGEGT. The V and J ends lost 2 bases and 5 bases respectively, with 15 bases between them. CDR3 in DNA: TGTGCCAGCAGTTACCGGCTAAGGGGCTGGTATGGCTACACCTTC. It specifies CASSYRLRGWYGYTF.

Written as DNA, the CDR3 is TGCGCCAGCAGCTTGGAAGGGGGCGAGCAGTACTTC. It encodes CASSLEGGEQYF. The rearrangement uses TRBV5-1 and TRBJ2-5, with a tentative D call TRBD1 (6 bases). The J call may be faulty, since TRBJ2-7 better matches the DNA end. Germline V CDR1 and CDR2: SGHRS, YFSETQ. The CDR3 is 12 residues long.

As for this clonotype: Lacking the conserved final phenylalanine or tryptophan, this CDR3 likely reflects a read error. The DNA is left out, because the CDR3 cannot be placed on it with certainty; the CDR3 is given as TCRdb lists it. The chain combines TRBV10-1 with TRBJ2-1; TRBD2, the table's D call, was not compared with the DNA. The CDR3 numbers 14 amino acids, ends counted. Germline CDR1 and CDR2: WNHNN and SYGVQD (reference sequence). CDR3 sequence reads: CATRGSGSGKEQFG.

V usage is TRBV7-2 and J usage is TRBJ1-3; D ambiguous. This CDR3 spans 14 amino acids. Germline CDR1 and CDR2: SGHTA and FQGNSA. The V gene lost 6 bases and the J gene lost 0 bases, with 9 bases spanning the gap. The CDR3 region has the DNA TGTGCCAGCAGGGAGGCAGGCTCTGGAAACACCATATATTTT. Its protein is CASREAGSGNTIYF.

As to this clonotype: Germline and junction disagree at one end, which may indicate a read error. The V call is TRBV25-1, the J call TRBJ2-5, with D tentatively TRBD1 (5 bases). The CDR3 runs 14 residues. Germline V CDR1 and CDR2: MGHDK, SYGVNS. CDR3 in DNA: TGCACCAGCAGGGCACCTGACGTCGTAGATACTCAGTACTTC. This codes for CTSRAPDVVDTQYF.

V is TRBV19 and J is TRBJ1-5, with D unresolved. Trimming removed 1 base at V and 7 bases at J, with 11 bases between. Germline assignment: CDR1 LNHDA and CDR2 SQIVND (reference sequence). This CDR3 region has 14 residues. Here the CDR3 reads CASSIGPMYQPQHF. CDR3 coding DNA: TGTGCCAGTAGTATAGGGCCCATGTACCAGCCCCAGCATTTT. Supplemented by reference TRBV19 and TRBJ1-5, the full variable domain reads DGGITQSPKYLFRKEGQNVTLSCEQNLNHDAMYWYRQDPGQGLRLIYYSQIVNDFQKGDIAEGYSVSREKKESFPLTVTSAQKNPTAFYLCASSIGPMYQPQHFGDGTRLSIL.

With respect to this clonotype: The junction departs from the called germline gene at one end, perhaps through a read error. The chain uses TRBV7-2 and TRBJ2-6; no clear D gene. CDR1 SGHTA and CDR2 FQGNSA come from the germline V gene. CDR3 length: 15 residues. This chain's CDR3 is CASKLPLAGPNVLTF. Here the CDR3 DNA reads TGTGCCAGCAAGCTTCCGCTGGCTGGGCCCAACGTCCTGACTTTC.

As concerns this clonotype: The junction does not match germline at one end; this may be a read error. This CDR3 is CATERRGEPYRQSF. The CDR3 DNA reads TGTGCCACCGAGCGCCGGGGTGAGCCCTACAGGCAGTCCTTC. This chain uses TRBV7-9 with TRBJ2-7, with D possibly being TRBD1 or TRBD2 (5 bases each). Germline-derived CDR1 and CDR2 are SEHNR and FQNEAQ (reference sequence). This CDR3 comprises 14 residues.

This clonotype was counted a few times. This chain links TRBV9 with TRBJ1-2; 9 positions match TRBD1. CDR1 and CDR2 from the germline V gene are SGDLS and YYNGEE. This CDR3 spans 14 amino acids. The ends lost 0 bases at V and 3 bases at J; junction bases unmatched: 0. The CDR3 is CASSVGTGDYGYTF. The CDR3 DNA reads as TGTGCCAGCAGCGTAGGGACAGGGGACTATGGCTACACCTTC.

This clonotype was counted many times. The genes are TRBV20-1 and TRBJ2-3; 10 bases map to TRBD2. In germline, CDR1 is DFQATT, CDR2 SNEGSKA (reference sequence). The trim removed 6 bases at V and 6 bases at J, leaving 3 bases unmatched. This CDR3 is 12 amino acids long. The CDR3 is CSAAGGGDTQYF. CDR3 coding DNA: TGCAGTGCAGCGGGGGGGGGGGATACGCAGTATTTT.

To note about this clonotype: One junction end disagrees with the germline gene, perhaps due to a read error. This CDR3 is CASSLDPPGTDSYNEQFF. The CDR3 DNA sequence: TGTGCTAGCAGCTTAGACCCCCCCGGGACGGACTCCTACAATGAGCAGTTCTTC. The rearrangement uses TRBV7-7 and TRBJ2-1; the D gene could be TRBD1 or TRBD2 (5 bases each). Germline CDR1 reads SSHAT; CDR2 reads FNYEAQ (reference sequence). The CDR3 runs 18 residues.

The chain links TRBV6-1 to TRBJ1-2; D perhaps matches TRBD1 (5 bases). Germline V gives CDR1 MNHNS, CDR2 SASEGT. Trimming cost V 5 bases and J 3 bases, with 16 bases left between them. The CDR3 spans 15 residues. CDR3 in amino acids: CASSREAGIYYGYTF. In nucleotides, the CDR3 is TGTGCCAGCAGTAGAGAAGCAGGGATCTACTATGGCTACACCTTC.

As regards this clonotype: The junction shows a germline mismatch at one end, possibly a read error. The V gene is TRBV7-6, the J gene TRBJ2-5; D is possibly TRBD1 (5 bases). The germline CDR1 and CDR2 sequences are SGHVS and FNYEAQ. The CDR3 spans 14 residues. CDR3: CASSVDTNTEAFFF. CDR3 coding DNA: TGTGCCAGCAGCGTGGACACGAACACTGAAGCTTTCTTTTTC.

The rearrangement joins TRBV5-5 to TRBJ2-7; the D call may be TRBD1 or TRBD2 (5 bases each). Germline CDR1 SGHKS, CDR2 YYEKEE (reference sequence). V was pared by 0 bases and J by 4 bases, with 8 bases between. This CDR3 is 13 amino acids long. CDR3 region: CASSLEGPYEQYF. The CDR3 DNA is TGTGCCAGCAGCTTGGAGGGACCTTACGAGCAGTACTTC.

This clonotype was recorded many times. The chain uses TRBV7-2 and TRBJ1-2; TRBD1 agrees at 11 bases. The germline CDR1 and CDR2 sequences are SGHTA and FQGNSA. After removal of 4 bases from V and 4 bases from J, the junction contained 5 bases not matched to a gene. The CDR3 is 15 residues long. The CDR3 reads CASSSWTGGTYGYTF. The CDR3 DNA is TGTGCCAGCAGCTCCTGGACAGGGGGCACCTATGGCTACACCTTC.

The genes are TRBV5-1 and TRBJ2-3; D might be TRBD1 (6 bases). The germline V gene has CDR1 SGHRS and CDR2 YFSETQ. This CDR3 is 14 amino acids long. With 4 bases removed from V and 8 bases from J, the gap between germline ends came to 17 bases. This CDR3 reads CASSLDSTSGTQYF. CDR3 nucleotides: TGCGCCAGCAGCCTGGACAGTACGTCTGGTACGCAGTATTTT.

The rearrangement links TRBV5-5 to TRBJ2-1; tentative D call: TRBD2 (5 bases). The germline CDR1 and CDR2 sequences are SGHKS and YYEKEE (reference sequence). The V end was cut by 0 bases, the J end by 10 bases, with 14 bases between. This CDR3 has 14 amino acids. CDR3 bases: TGTGCCAGCAGCTTGGCCTGGGAGAGTCGCGAGCAGTTCTTC. Translation: CASSLAWESREQFF.

This clonotype was recorded once. A much larger clone sits a single nucleotide away, making a read error possible. The chain recombines TRBV5-8 with TRBJ2-1; D could derive from TRBD1 or TRBD2 (6 bases each). The CDR3 loop spans 15 amino acids. Trimming took off 4 bases at V and 9 bases at J, with 20 bases between the two ends. Germline V gene sequence: CDR1 SGHTS, CDR2 YDEGEE. CDR3 sequence reads: CASSITDRRVSEQFF. The CDR3 DNA reads as TGTGCCAGCAGCATCACCGACAGGAGGGTCAGTGAGCAGTTCTTC.

The rearrangement joins TRBV14 to TRBJ2-7, with D unresolved. Trimming pared 6 bases from V and 6 bases from J, leaving 18 bases between. The CDR3 is 14 amino acids. Germline-derived CDR1 and CDR2 are SGHDN and FVKESK. This CDR3 reads CASRPQRGPCEQYF. CDR3 nucleotides: TGTGCCAGCAGACCCCAGCGAGGACCCTGCGAGCAGTACTTC.

This clonotype appeared a single time. The chain combines TRBV2 with TRBJ2-1; D uncertain. Germline assignment: CDR1 SNHLY and CDR2 FYNNEI. CDR3 length equals 14 residues. V was shortened by 3 bases and J by 12 bases, with 18 bases between the two germline ends. The CDR3 is CASSEFGRLGGQFF. CDR3 coding DNA: TGTGCCAGCAGTGAGTTTGGCCGGTTGGGTGGGCAGTTCTTC. The full variable domain, completed using reference TRBV2 and TRBJ2-1, is EPEVTQTPSHQVTQMGQEVILRCVPISNHLYFYWYRQILGQKVEFLVSFYNNEISEKSEIFDDQFSVERPDGSNFTLKIRSTKLEDSAMYFCASSEFGRLGGQFFGPGTRLTVL.

This clonotype was seen ten or more times. The chain employs TRBV4-3 and TRBJ1-2, with 12 bases aligning to TRBD1. J lost 5 bases, V lost 4 bases, and 8 bases had no gene match. Looked up from germline, CDR1 is LGHNA and CDR2 is YSLEER. The CDR3 has 16 amino acids. Here the CDR3 reads CASSPGQGAVWYGYTF. CDR3 DNA: TGCGCCAGCAGCCCGGGACAGGGGGCGGTATGGTATGGCTACACCTTC.